Sequencing of this TCR beta chain was carried out in a study of Ad26.COV2.S vaccination and SARS-CoV-2 variants. Background on the study: Donor was one of the participants in the Ad26.COV2.S arm of the COV1001 trial. Ad26.COV2.S given intramuscularly, once or twice 56 days apart. Study-wide results and limits: Compared with placebo recipients, vaccine recipients had higher spike-specific TCR breadth.

Concerning this clone: Its target is unknown.

The CDR3 covers 17 residues. With 1 base removed from V and 0 bases from J, the gap between germline ends came to 15 bases. CDR1 is SEHNR, CDR2 FQNEAQ, per germline (reference sequence). Treatment given: 15 to 20 received Ad26.COV2.S at low or high dose, single or two shots; a few received placebo; per-sample allocation not given. Vaccine and placebo recipients were sampled on day 63 after the first injection. Assay used: immunoSEQ multiplex PCR; TCRdb lists only in-frame clones, some missing. The repertoire holds 350,000 to 600,000 clones, with roughly nine tenths as singletons. The source was peripheral blood, collected in a trial of Ad26.COV2.S vaccine versus placebo. The chain couples TRBV7-9 to TRBJ1-2, with D unresolved. The clonotype originates from a person aged 18-65 years who received the Ad26.COV2.S COVID-19 vaccine or a placebo. The CDR3 nucleotides are TGTGCCAGCAGCTTAGGACCCGGACGCTCAGCTAACTATGGCTACACCTTC. Its translation is CASSLGPGRSANYGYTF.